The T cell receptor (beta chain) described here comes from a study of CD8 T cells in Susac syndrome. TEMRA cells were FACS-enriched, unlike CD8+ and CD4+ T cells, which were negatively isolated. Random hexamers served to reverse transcribe about 0.5 to 1 ug RNA. MiXCR, applied by TCRdb to the immunoSEQ multiplex PCR reads, yields one record per CDR3 protein. Of over 150,000 distinct CDR3 sequences listed, 85% to 95% are singletons. The CDR3 contains 13 residues. CDR1 is GTSNPN, CDR2 SVGIG, per germline (reference sequence). Trimming cost V 3 bases and J 4 bases; bases outside gene matches: 3. The TCR comes from a human donor with Susac syndrome. Sequencing was done on a sample of CD4+ T cells from PBMCs. The chain couples TRBV30 to TRBJ2-7; TRBD1 agrees at 10 bases. CDR3 bases: TGTGCCTGGAGGGACAGGGGGTTTTACGAGCAGTACTTC. Translating gives CAWRDRGFYEQYF.